This is a list of T cell receptor beta chains from one sample in a study of response to subunit inactivated influenza vaccine. TCRdb recomputed calls from the RT-PCR reads with MiXCR, one row per CDR3 protein. The top ten hold approximately 10% of the sample, which has hundreds of thousands of distinct CDR3 sequences, over 9% seen once. This sample also belongs to another study, concerning T cells expressing NK-cell markers.

The sample was PBMCs from blood, taken on the day of vaccination. All receptors come from a man aged 45-65 years who received an inactivated influenza vaccine. The CDR3 runs from the conserved cysteine through the conserved F or W. The order of the fields is J gene, V gene, CDR3 protein.

>TRBJ2-7|TRBV12-3/TRBV12-4
CASSFRGLAAYEQYF
>TRBJ1-2|TRBV5-1
CASSPTGSGDGYTF
>TRBJ2-2|TRBV5-6
CASSTTGLNTGELFF
>TRBJ2-7|TRBV27
CASSLSNRGNEQYF
>TRBJ2-3|TRBV5-1
CASSLFTRGSADTQYF
>TRBJ2-7|TRBV29-1
CSVRPGGGEQYF
>TRBJ2-7|TRBV20-1
CSARFPASPYF
>TRBJ2-3|TRBV27
CASSSEGAATDTQYF
>TRBJ2-1|TRBV12-3/TRBV12-4
CATKGIDNEQFF
>TRBJ2-1|TRBV7-9
CASSTSTGYNEQFF
>TRBJ2-5|TRBV5-1
CASSPHTGTVQETQYF
>TRBJ2-1|TRBV7-9
CASSFGGIRANEQFF
>TRBJ2-5|TRBV10-3
CAISGTSGALTETQYF
>TRBJ2-1|TRBV5-6
CATNQGGEQFF
>TRBJ1-1|TRBV6-1
CASSKTPIRVPEAFF
>TRBJ2-5|TRBV24-1
CATSAGPGQGFPTQYF
>TRBJ2-1|TRBV24-1
CATSPGRHYNEQFF
>TRBJ2-7|TRBV29-1
CSAAGGTSSPYEQYF
>TRBJ2-3|TRBV28
CATKKSGTRHTQYF
>TRBJ2-3|TRBV29-1
CSVGQGASTQYF
>TRBJ2-5|TRBV29-1
CSVRQAQETQYF
>TRBJ1-4|TRBV20-1
CSALTVGGGEKLFF
>TRBJ2-3|TRBV7-2
CASSSPALRTDTQYF
>TRBJ2-4|TRBV11-2
CASSFWSQGASPTKNIQYF
>TRBJ2-7|TRBV28
CASSVTSDYEQYF
>TRBJ2-1|TRBV12-3/TRBV12-4
CASSFRNEQFF
>TRBJ2-7|TRBV7-2
CASSLKGTETYEQYF
>TRBJ2-1|TRBV5-1
CASSLTKGEQFF
>TRBJ2-7|TRBV5-1
CASSLSQGPTYEQYF
>TRBJ2-7|TRBV11-1
CASSSRFQFDKQYF
>TRBJ1-4|TRBV10-3
CAISESRDEKLFF
>TRBJ2-7|TRBV13
CASSMNRGHTYEQYF
>TRBJ2-1|TRBV4-3
CASSPTTAGSDNEQFF
>TRBJ1-2|TRBV20-1
CSARVLTPHGGAGYTF
>TRBJ1-1|TRBV29-1
CSARDSLNTEAFF
>TRBJ2-7|TRBV25-1
CASSEFQGLAGGEQYF
>TRBJ1-3|TRBV12-3/TRBV12-4
CASSRTGESNTIYF
>TRBJ2-1|TRBV7-3
CAGSPLQAGEQFF
>TRBJ2-1|TRBV29-1
CSVEVLGSGPFNEQFF
>TRBJ2-5|TRBV7-6
CASSLEAGEGETQYF
>TRBJ2-7|TRBV5-1
CASSLKDREPYEQYF
>TRBJ2-3|TRBV20-1
CSARDFGRSTDTQYF
>TRBJ1-4|TRBV29-1
CSVVGTGGNEKLFF
>TRBJ2-5|TRBV7-2
CASSLAERDPTQETQYF
>TRBJ2-1|TRBV6-1
CASLGGRAPTDNEQFF
>TRBJ2-5|TRBV5-4
CASSSKQGAGETQYF
>TRBJ2-7|TRBV28
CASILHGSYEQYF
>TRBJ2-7|TRBV7-9
CASSPGGTNNYEQYF
>TRBJ2-3|TRBV6-1
CASSRTSGVPSGTDTQYF
>TRBJ2-1|TRBV4-2
CASSQGGSNEQFF